This T cell receptor (beta chain) derives from a study of post-analysis software for immune sequencing data. Study as a whole: Patients with relapsing-remitting, secondary progressive and progressive-relapsing multiple sclerosis courses were all represented. Broader study findings: TRBV segments more frequent in patients than in controls numbered roughly five and included TRBV5-6, TRBV5-1 and TRBV20-1. In multiple sclerosis, normalized Chao1 diversity was significantly below that of controls.

V lost 4 bases, J lost 0 bases, and 9 bases lay in between. This CDR3 region has 14 residues. CDR1 is MNHEY, CDR2 SMNVEV, per germline (reference sequence). As for this clonotype: Its target is unknown.

Prepared TCR beta cDNA libraries contained unique molecular identifiers. TCRdb ran MiXCR on the PCR reads and lists one entry per CDR3 protein. The table has a few hundred thousand distinct CDR3 sequences, roughly 35% seen once. The rearrangement links TRBV27 to TRBJ1-2; weak D call: TRBD1 (5 bases). The sample consisted of blood. The sequence derives from a girl between 10 and 17 years old with multiple sclerosis. In DNA, the CDR3 is TGTGCCAGCAGTTGGGGACGGTCTAACTATGGCTACACCTTC. It is translated as CASSWGRSNYGYTF.